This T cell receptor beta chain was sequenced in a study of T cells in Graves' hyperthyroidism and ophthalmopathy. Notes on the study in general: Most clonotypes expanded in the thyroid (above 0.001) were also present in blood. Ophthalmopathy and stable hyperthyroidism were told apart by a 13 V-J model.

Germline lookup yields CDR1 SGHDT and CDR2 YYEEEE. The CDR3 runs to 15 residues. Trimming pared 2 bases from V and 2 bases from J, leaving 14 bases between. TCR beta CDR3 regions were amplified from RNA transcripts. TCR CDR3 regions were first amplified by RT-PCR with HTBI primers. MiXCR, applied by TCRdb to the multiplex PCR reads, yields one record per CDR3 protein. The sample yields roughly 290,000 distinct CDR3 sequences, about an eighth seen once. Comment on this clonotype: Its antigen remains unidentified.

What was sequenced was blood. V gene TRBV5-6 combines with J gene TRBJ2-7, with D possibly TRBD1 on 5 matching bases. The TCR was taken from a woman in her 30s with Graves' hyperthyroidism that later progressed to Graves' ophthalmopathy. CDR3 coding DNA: TGTGCCAGCAGCTTACCTGGGGCGGAGACCTACGAGCAGTACTTC. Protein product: CASSLPGAETYEQYF. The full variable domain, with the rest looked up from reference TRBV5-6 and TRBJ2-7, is DAGVTQSPTHLIKTRGQQVTLRCSPKSGHDTVSWYQQALGQGPQFIFQYYEEEERQRGNFPDRFSGHQFPNYSSELNVNALLLGDSALYLCASSLPGAETYEQYFGPGTRLTVT.